Listed below are T cell receptor beta chains from one sample, sequenced in a study of early T cells in non-severe SARS-CoV-2 infection. TCRdb re-called the 5' RACE reads through MiXCR, storing one row per CDR3 protein. The sample lists tens of thousands of distinct CDR3 sequences, approximately 10% occurring once. The sample here was whole blood, taken at baseline. The receptors stem from an adult who was a healthcare worker with PCR-confirmed SARS-CoV-2 infection or an uninfected control (not recorded which). CDR3s include the opening cysteine and the closing phenylalanine or tryptophan. A D gene is named only where the DNA matches it firmly. The size field is filled for only some rows; it gives once, few, many or a size class.

j_call,clone_size,v_call,d_call,cdr3_aa,cdr3_nt
TRBJ2-1,many,TRBV27,TRBD2,CASSLTGAGGPVSEQFF,TGTGCCAGCAGTTTAACTGGAGCGGGGGGGCCAGTAAGTGAGCAGTTCTTC
TRBJ2-1,-,TRBV28,-,CASSFSQGFSYNEQFF,TGTGCCAGCAGTTTTAGCCAGGGATTCTCCTACAATGAGCAGTTCTTC
TRBJ2-1,-,TRBV20-1,-,CSARSVGPASSSYNEQFF,TGCAGTGCTAGGTCGGTCGGGCCGGCATCAAGCTCCTACAATGAGCAGTTCTTC
TRBJ2-1,few,TRBV28,-,CASSLGLSSYNEQFF,TGTGCCAGCAGCCTTGGACTGAGCTCCTACAATGAGCAGTTCTTC
TRBJ1-6,-,TRBV7-8,-,CASSLDPNSPLHF,TGTGCCAGCAGCTTAGATCCTAATTCACCCCTCCACTTT
TRBJ1-2,-,TRBV4-3,-,CASSQDGDSGVVNYGYTF,TGCGCCAGCAGCCAAGATGGAGACTCAGGGGTCGTTAACTATGGCTACACCTTC
TRBJ2-2,-,TRBV3-1,-,CASRRAANTGELFF,TGTGCCAGCCGGAGGGCCGCGAACACCGGGGAGCTGTTTTTT
TRBJ2-7,-,TRBV15,-,CATSRELRDTEQYF,TGTGCCACCAGCAGAGAACTCCGGGACACCGAGCAGTACTTC
TRBJ1-4,many,TRBV6-5,TRBD1,CASRPGTGYEKLFF,TGTGCCAGCAGACCCGGGACAGGGTACGAAAAACTGTTTTTT
TRBJ2-5,-,TRBV5-1,-,CASSYGALGGRETQYF,TGCGCCAGCAGCTACGGCGCATTGGGGGGGCGAGAGACCCAGTACTTC
TRBJ2-1,few,TRBV6-2/TRBV6-3,TRBD1,CASRVQGESYNEQFF,TGTGCCAGCAGGGTACAGGGGGAATCCTACAATGAGCAGTTCTTC
TRBJ2-6,-,TRBV2,-,CASIMPQGEVSRANVLTF,TGTGCCAGCATTATGCCTCAGGGGGAGGTTAGCAGGGCCAACGTCCTGACTTTC
TRBJ1-6,many,TRBV5-5,-,CASSPRGDSYNSPLHF,TGTGCCAGCAGCCCGAGGGGGGACTCCTATAATTCACCCCTCCACTTT
TRBJ2-7,-,TRBV30,-,CAWSEGGAYEQYF,TGTGCCTGGAGTGAGGGGGGGGCCTACGAGCAGTACTTC
TRBJ1-1,many,TRBV18,-,CASSPRAGEVTEAFF,TGTGCCAGCTCACCTCGGGCAGGGGAGGTTACTGAAGCTTTCTTT
TRBJ2-1,-,TRBV6-6,TRBD2,CASSYSRMGLAGSYNEQFF,TGTGCCAGCAGTTACTCGAGAATGGGACTAGCGGGGAGTTACAATGAGCAGTTCTTC
TRBJ2-5,few,TRBV7-6,-,CASSSPGTPRIQTQYF,TGTGCCAGCAGCTCCCCCGGGACTCCCAGGATACAGACCCAGTACTTC
TRBJ2-5,-,TRBV12-5,-,CASAFAQETQYF,TGTGCTAGTGCCTTTGCCCAAGAGACCCAGTACTTC
TRBJ1-3,-,TRBV2,TRBD1,CASRTTGGGNTIYF,TGTGCCAGCAGGACAACAGGGGGAGGAAACACCATATATTTT
TRBJ2-2,-,TRBV5-1,-,CASLQTENTGELFF,TGCGCCAGCCTACAGACAGAGAACACCGGGGAGCTGTTTTTT
TRBJ2-1,many,TRBV4-3,TRBD1,CASSQGSGGSYNEQFF,TGCGCCAGCAGCCAAGGTTCAGGGGGCTCCTACAATGAGCAGTTCTTC
TRBJ2-5,-,TRBV7-2,-,CASSLALRETQYF,TGTGCCAGCAGCTTAGCACTGAGAGAGACCCAGTACTTC
TRBJ1-1,-,TRBV6-6,-,CASSWRGGTEAFF,TGTGCCAGCAGTTGGCGGGGGGGCACTGAAGCTTTCTTT
TRBJ2-2,many,TRBV7-7,-,CASSLGLGNSGELFF,TGTGCCAGCAGCTTAGGTCTGGGGAATTCCGGGGAGCTGTTTTTT
TRBJ1-1,-,TRBV11-1,-,CASSPFVFTEAFF,TGTGCCAGCAGCCCATTTGTTTTTACTGAAGCTTTCTTT
TRBJ1-5,many,TRBV6-6,-,CASSYGTVDQPQHF,TGTGCCAGCAGTTACGGGACGGTTGATCAGCCCCAGCATTTT